The 2 T cell receptor beta chains below come from one sample, sequenced in a study of blood T cell repertoires in COVID-19. Clones were sequenced by immunoSEQ multiplex PCR, and TCRdb holds only the in-frame ones, with some missing. The sample shows 20,000 to 25,000 clones, 90% of them seen only once. Material: peripheral blood. These receptor sequences come from a man between 65 and 85 years old with acute or convalescent COVID-19.

The V call is TRBV4-3, the J call TRBJ1-2, with TRBD1 as a possible D gene (5 bases). Per the germline V gene, CDR1 is LGHNA and CDR2 is YSLEER. The CDR3 has 15 amino acids. Deletions cut 0 bases from V and 4 bases from J, with 12 bases between. The CDR3 loop reads CASSQDRAGIYGYTF. In DNA, the CDR3 is TGCGCCAGCAGCCAAGATCGGGCAGGGATCTATGGCTACACCTTC.

This chain joins TRBV21-1 and TRBJ1-2. TRBV21-1 is assigned pseudogene status. The CDR3 contains 18 residues. The CDR3: CASSKERGPGRGGYGYTF. The DNA of the CDR3 is TGTGCCAGCAGCAAGGAACGAGGGCCGGGGAGGGGAGGCTATGGCTACACCTTC.